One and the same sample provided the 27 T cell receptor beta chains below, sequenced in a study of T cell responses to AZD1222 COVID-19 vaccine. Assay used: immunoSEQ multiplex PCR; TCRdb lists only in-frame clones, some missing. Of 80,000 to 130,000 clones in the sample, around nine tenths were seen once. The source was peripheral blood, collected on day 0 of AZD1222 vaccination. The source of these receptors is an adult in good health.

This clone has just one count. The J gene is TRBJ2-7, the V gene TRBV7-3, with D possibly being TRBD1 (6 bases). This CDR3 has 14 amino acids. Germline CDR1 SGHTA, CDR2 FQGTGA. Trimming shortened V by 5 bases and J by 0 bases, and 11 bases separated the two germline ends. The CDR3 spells CASSPGRGSYEQYF. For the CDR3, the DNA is TGTGCCAGCAGCCCGGGCAGGGGCTCCTACGAGCAGTACTTC.

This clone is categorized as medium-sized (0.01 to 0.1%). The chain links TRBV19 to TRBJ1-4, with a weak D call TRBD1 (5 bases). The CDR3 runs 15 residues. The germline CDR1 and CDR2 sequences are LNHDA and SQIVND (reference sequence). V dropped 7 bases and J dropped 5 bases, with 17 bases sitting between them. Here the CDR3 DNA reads TGTGCCAGTATGGGGCAGACAGTGACGAATGAAAAACTGTTTTTT. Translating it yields CASMGQTVTNEKLFF. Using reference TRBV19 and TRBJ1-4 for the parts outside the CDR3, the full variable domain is DGGITQSPKYLFRKEGQNVTLSCEQNLNHDAMYWYRQDPGQGLRLIYYSQIVNDFQKGDIAEGYSVSREKKESFPLTVTSAQKNPTAFYLCASMGQTVTNEKLFFGSGTQLSVL.

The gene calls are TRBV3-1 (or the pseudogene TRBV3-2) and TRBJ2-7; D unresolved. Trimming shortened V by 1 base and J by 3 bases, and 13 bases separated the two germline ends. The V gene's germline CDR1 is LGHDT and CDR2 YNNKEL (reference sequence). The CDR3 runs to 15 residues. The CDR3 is CASSQGFVEIYEQYF. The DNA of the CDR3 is TGTGCCAGCAGCCAAGGTTTTGTTGAGATCTACGAGCAGTACTTC.

CDR3 bases: TGCGCCAGCAGCCGGCGACTAGCGGGTAACACCGGGGAGCTGTTTTTT. This sequence encodes CASSRRLAGNTGELFF. V and J are TRBV4-3 and TRBJ2-2, with TRBD2 matching over 10 bases. This CDR3 has 16 amino acids. Germline CDR1 and CDR2: LGHNA and YSLEER. Germline trimming cut 4 bases from V and 2 bases from J; bases unmatched to any gene: 4.

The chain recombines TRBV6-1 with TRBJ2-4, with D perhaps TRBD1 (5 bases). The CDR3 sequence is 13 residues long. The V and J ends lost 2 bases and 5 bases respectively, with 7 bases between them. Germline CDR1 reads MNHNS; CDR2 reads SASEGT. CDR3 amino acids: CASSEQGQNIQYF. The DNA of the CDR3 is TGTGCCAGCAGTGAACAGGGTCAAAACATTCAGTACTTC.

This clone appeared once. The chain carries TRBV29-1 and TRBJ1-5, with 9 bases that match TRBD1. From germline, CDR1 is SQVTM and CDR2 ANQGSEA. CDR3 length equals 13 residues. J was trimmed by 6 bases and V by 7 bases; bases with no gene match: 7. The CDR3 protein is CSAQGAEGQPQHF. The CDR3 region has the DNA TGCAGCGCACAGGGGGCGGAGGGTCAGCCCCAGCATTTT.

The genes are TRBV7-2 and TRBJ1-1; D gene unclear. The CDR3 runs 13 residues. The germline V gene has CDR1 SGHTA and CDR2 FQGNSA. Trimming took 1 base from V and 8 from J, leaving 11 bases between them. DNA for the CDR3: TGTGCCAGCAGCTTAGTCCCCTCCGTAGAAGCTTTCTTT. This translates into CASSLVPSVEAFF.

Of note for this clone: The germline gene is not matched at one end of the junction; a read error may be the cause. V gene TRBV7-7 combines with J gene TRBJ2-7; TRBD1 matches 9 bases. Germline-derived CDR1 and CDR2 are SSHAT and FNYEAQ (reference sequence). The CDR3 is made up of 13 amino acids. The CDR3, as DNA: TGTGCTAGCAGCCGGGACAGGGAAAGCGAGCAGTACTTC. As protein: CASSRDRESEQYF.

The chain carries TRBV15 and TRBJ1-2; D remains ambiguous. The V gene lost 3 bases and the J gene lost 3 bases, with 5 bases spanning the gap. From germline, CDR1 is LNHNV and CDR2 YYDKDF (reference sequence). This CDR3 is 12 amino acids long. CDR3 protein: CATSRADYGYTF. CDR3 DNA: TGTGCCACCAGCAGGGCGGACTATGGCTACACCTTC.

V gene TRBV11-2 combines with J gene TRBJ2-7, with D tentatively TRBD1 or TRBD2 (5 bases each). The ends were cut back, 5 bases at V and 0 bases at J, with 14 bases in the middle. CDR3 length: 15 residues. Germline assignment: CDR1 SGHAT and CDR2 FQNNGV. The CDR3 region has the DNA TGTGCCAGCAGCCCGGGACGGAGGAGCTCCTACGAGCAGTACTTC. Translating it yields CASSPGRRSSYEQYF.

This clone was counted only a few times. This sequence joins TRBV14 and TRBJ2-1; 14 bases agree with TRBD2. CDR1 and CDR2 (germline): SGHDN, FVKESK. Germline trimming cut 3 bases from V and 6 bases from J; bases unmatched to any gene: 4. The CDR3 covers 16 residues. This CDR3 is CASSHLTSGGANEQFF. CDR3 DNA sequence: TGTGCCAGCAGCCACTTGACTAGCGGGGGGGCCAATGAGCAGTTCTTC.

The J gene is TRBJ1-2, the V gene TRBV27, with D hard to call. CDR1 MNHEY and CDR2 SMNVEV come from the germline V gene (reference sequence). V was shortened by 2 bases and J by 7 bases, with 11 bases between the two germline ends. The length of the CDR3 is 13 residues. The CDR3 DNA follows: TGTGCCAGCAGTTTAATCCGGAAAGGTGGCTACACCTTC. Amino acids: CASSLIRKGGYTF.

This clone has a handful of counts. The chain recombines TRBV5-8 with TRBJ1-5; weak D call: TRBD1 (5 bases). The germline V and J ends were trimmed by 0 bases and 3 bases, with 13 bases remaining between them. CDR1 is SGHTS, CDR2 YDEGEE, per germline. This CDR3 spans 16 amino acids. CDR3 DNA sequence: TGTGCCAGCAGCTTGGATAGCCAGGGCTACAATCAGCCCCAGCATTTT. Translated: CASSLDSQGYNQPQHF.

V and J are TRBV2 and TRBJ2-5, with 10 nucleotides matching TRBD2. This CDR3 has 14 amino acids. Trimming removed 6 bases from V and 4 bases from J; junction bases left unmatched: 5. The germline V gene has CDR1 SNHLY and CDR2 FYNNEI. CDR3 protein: CASRGGLAIETQYF. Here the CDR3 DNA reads TGTGCCAGCAGGGGGGGACTAGCGATAGAGACCCAGTACTTC. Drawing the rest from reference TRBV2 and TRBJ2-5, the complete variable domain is EPEVTQTPSHQVTQMGQEVILRCVPISNHLYFYWYRQILGQKVEFLVSFYNNEISEKSEIFDDQFSVERPDGSNFTLKIRSTKLEDSAMYFCASRGGLAIETQYFGPGTRLLVL.

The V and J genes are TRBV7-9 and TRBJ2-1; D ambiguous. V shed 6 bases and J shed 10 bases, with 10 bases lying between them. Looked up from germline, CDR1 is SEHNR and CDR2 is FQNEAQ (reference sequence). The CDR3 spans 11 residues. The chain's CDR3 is CASRTRSEQFF. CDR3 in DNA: TGTGCCAGCAGGACCCGGTCAGAGCAGTTCTTC.

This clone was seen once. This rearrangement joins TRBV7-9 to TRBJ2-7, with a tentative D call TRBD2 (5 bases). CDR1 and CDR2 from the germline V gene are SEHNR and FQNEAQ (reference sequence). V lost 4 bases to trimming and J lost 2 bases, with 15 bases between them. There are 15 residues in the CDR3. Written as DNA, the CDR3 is TGTGCCAGCAGCTCCTTCGCGGACGGGGCCTACGAGCAGTACTTC. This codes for CASSSFADGAYEQYF.

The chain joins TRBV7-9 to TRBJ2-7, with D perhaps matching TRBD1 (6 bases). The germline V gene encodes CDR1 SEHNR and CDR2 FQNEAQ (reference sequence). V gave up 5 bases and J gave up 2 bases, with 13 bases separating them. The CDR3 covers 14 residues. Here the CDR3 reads CASSVWDKPYEQYF. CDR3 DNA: TGTGCCAGCAGCGTTTGGGACAAGCCCTACGAGCAGTACTTC.

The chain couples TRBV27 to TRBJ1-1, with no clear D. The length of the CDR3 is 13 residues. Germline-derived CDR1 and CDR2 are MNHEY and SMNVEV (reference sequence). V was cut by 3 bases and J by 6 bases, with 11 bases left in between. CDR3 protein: CASSFGLLAEAFF. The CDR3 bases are TGTGCCAGCAGTTTCGGATTATTAGCTGAAGCTTTCTTT.

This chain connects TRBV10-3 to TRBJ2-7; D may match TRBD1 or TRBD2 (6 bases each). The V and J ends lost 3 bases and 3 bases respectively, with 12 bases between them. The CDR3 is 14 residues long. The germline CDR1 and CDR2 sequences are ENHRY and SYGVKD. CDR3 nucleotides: TGTGCCATCAGTGACGGAGGAGGGGGCTACGAGCAGTACTTC. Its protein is CAISDGGGGYEQYF.

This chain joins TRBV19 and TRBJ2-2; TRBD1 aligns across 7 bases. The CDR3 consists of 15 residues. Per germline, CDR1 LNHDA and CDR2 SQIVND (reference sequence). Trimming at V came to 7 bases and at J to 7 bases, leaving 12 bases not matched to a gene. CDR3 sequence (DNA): TGTGCCAGTACTCCGGGACAGACTTTCGACGGGGAGCTGTTTTTT. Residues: CASTPGQTFDGELFF.

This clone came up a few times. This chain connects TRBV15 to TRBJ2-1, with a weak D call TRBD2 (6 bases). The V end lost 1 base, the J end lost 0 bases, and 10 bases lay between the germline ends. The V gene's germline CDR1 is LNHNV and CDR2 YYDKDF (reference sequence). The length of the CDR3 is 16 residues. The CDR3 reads CATSRGAGPSYNEQFF. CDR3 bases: TGTGCCACCAGCAGAGGGGCGGGGCCCTCCTACAATGAGCAGTTCTTC.

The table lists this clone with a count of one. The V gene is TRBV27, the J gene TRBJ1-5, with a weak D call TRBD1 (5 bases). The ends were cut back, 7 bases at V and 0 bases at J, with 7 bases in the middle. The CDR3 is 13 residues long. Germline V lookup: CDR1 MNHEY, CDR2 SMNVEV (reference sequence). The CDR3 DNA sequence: TGTGCCAGCAAAGGGGCTAGCAATCAGCCCCAGCATTTT. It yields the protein CASKGASNQPQHF.

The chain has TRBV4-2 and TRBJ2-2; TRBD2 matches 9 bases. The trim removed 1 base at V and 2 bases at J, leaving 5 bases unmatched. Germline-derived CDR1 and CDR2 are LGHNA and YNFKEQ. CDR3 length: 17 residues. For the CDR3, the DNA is TGTGCCAGCAGCCAAGGAGAGCGGGGGGATAACACCGGGGAGCTGTTTTTT. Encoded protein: CASSQGERGDNTGELFF.

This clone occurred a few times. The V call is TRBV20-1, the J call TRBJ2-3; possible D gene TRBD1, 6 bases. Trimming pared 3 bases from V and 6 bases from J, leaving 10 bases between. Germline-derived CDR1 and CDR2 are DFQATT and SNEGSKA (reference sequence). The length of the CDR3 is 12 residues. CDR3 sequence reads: CSASTGFDTQYF. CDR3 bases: TGCAGTGCTAGTACAGGGTTCGATACGCAGTATTTT.

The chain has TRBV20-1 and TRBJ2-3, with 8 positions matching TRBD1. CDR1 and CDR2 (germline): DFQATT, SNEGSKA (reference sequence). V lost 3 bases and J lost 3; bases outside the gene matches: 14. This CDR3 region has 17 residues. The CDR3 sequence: CSASPPQGALGTDTQYF. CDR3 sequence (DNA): TGCAGTGCTAGTCCCCCTCAGGGGGCGCTTGGGACAGATACGCAGTATTTT.

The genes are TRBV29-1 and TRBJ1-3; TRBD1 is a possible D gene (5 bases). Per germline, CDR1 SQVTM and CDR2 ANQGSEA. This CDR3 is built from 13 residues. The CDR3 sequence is CSGRDPADNTIYF. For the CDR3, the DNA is TGCAGTGGTCGGGACCCTGCCGACAACACCATATATTTT.

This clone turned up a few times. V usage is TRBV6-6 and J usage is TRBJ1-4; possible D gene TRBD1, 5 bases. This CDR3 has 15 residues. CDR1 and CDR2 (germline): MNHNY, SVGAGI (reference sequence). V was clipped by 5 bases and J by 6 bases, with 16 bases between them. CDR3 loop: CASSGPGTVYEKLFF. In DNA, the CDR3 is TGTGCCAGCAGTGGCCCCGGGACGGTCTATGAAAAACTGTTTTTT.